This TCR beta chain came from a study of blood T cell repertoires in COVID-19. Study background: Sources were T cells, B-cell-depleted T cells, or PBMCs; the material itself was cDNA or gDNA.

Clones were read by immunoSEQ multiplex PCR, and TCRdb kept only the in-frame ones, dropping some. Among a few hundred thousand clones listed, 85% to 90% were seen once. Trimming took 2 bases from V and 4 from J, leaving 16 bases between them. CDR3 length equals 16 residues. Germline V lookup: CDR1 KGHDR, CDR2 SFDVKD. Cohorts were determined from participant-reported clinical history. Cohort 3 donors were reported recovered after two negative PCRs, clearance, or symptom resolution. This TCR derives from a woman aged 60-70 years who had recovered from COVID-19. V is TRBV24-1 and J is TRBJ1-2, with D maybe TRBD1 (6 bases). Sequenced material: PBMCs or T cells enriched from blood (not recorded which). The CDR3 region has the DNA TGTGCCACCAGTGATTCTTCCAGCGGGGGCGTCTATGGCTACACCTTC. Translating it yields CATSDSSSGGVYGYTF.